These 24 T cell receptor beta chains were all obtained from the same sample, sequenced in a study of lymphopenia after photon versus proton radiotherapy. TCRdb's table, derived via immunoSEQ multiplex PCR, lists solely in-frame clones and lacks some. The sample gives 70,000 to 95,000 clones, 65% to 85% of which show up once; around 1.5% is in the top ten. The sample here was peripheral blood, taken from a patient treated with proton-based radiotherapy. Source of these receptors: a man aged 55 to 70 with pancreatic cancer.

This clone was observed a handful of times. CDR3 region: CASSLIRVRTDTQYF. In DNA, the CDR3 is TGTGCCAGCAGCTTGATCCGGGTTCGCACAGATACGCAGTATTTT. The V gene is TRBV5-6, the J gene TRBJ2-3, with D hard to call. Germline loops: CDR1 SGHDT, CDR2 YYEEEE. The CDR3 is made up of 15 amino acids. The V end lost 1 base, the J end lost 1 base, and 10 bases lay between the germline ends.

The chain joins TRBV28 to TRBJ1-5, with a weak D call TRBD1 (6 bases). This CDR3 contains 16 residues. Germline CDR1 reads MDHEN; CDR2 reads SYDVKM. With 10 bases removed from V and 2 bases from J, the gap between germline ends came to 21 bases. CDR3 sequence reads: CATQGHPISGNQPQHF. The CDR3 DNA reads TGTGCCACCCAGGGACATCCGATCTCGGGCAATCAGCCCCAGCATTTT.

The V call is TRBV7-8, the J call TRBJ2-1; D gene uncertain. Trimming shortened V by 4 bases and J by 0 bases, and 4 bases separated the two germline ends. Germline CDR1 SGHVS, CDR2 FQNEAQ. This CDR3 is built from 13 residues. The CDR3 DNA sequence: TGTGCCAGCAGCTGGTCCTCCTACAATGAGCAGTTCTTC. This sequence encodes CASSWSSYNEQFF.

This chain uses TRBV28 with TRBJ2-2; a weak D match, TRBD2 (6 bases). V was pared by 3 bases and J by 1 base, with 27 bases between. Germline V gene data show CDR1 as MDHEN and CDR2 as SYDVKM. CDR3 length equals 21 residues. CDR3 amino acids: CASSFLSKNPRMGGNTGELFF. The CDR3 DNA reads as TGTGCCAGCAGTTTTCTCTCAAAGAATCCGCGGATGGGGGGGAACACCGGGGAGCTGTTTTTT.

This clone occurred once. The chain is built from TRBV11-2 and TRBJ2-7; D is ambiguous. The CDR3 has 14 amino acids. Germline CDR1 is SGHAT and CDR2 is FQNNGV. Between the trimmed V and J ends, which lost 0 bases and 0 bases, there was a span of 6 bases. The CDR3 is CASSLERFSYEQYF. The CDR3 DNA reads as TGTGCCAGCAGCTTAGAGCGGTTCTCCTACGAGCAGTACTTC.

This clone was counted once. The CDR3 nucleotides read TGTGCCTGGAGTGGAGACCGATGGACAGTCGGATCTACTTACAATGAGCAGTTCTTC. Residues: CAWSGDRWTVGSTYNEQFF. The chain couples TRBV30 to TRBJ2-1; a possible D gene is TRBD1 (6 bases). V was pared by 1 base and J by 4 bases, with 26 bases between. This CDR3 is 19 amino acids long. The germline CDR1 and CDR2 sequences are GTSNPN and SVGIG (reference sequence).

This chain connects TRBV19 to TRBJ2-5, with D tentatively TRBD1 (7 bases). The CDR3 has 15 amino acids. Trimming cost V 4 bases and J 5 bases, with 17 bases left between them. Germline V gene lookup returns CDR1 LNHDA and CDR2 SQIVND (reference sequence). As DNA, the CDR3 is TGTGCCAGTAGTAAACAGGGGACTTCGGCCGAGACCCAGTACTTC. Protein product: CASSKQGTSAETQYF.

The V call is TRBV27, the J call TRBJ2-3; 9 bases agree with TRBD2. The ends lost 1 base at V and 7 bases at J; junction bases unmatched: 6. The length of the CDR3 is 15 residues. Per germline, CDR1 MNHEY and CDR2 SMNVEV (reference sequence). The CDR3 sequence is CASSLWREGLNTQYF. The CDR3 DNA is TGTGCCAGCAGTTTATGGCGGGAGGGCCTAAATACGCAGTATTTT.

V usage is TRBV14 and J usage is TRBJ2-5; the D gene is possibly TRBD1 (6 bases). With the DNA end fitting TRBJ2-7 better, the J assignment may be wrong. The CDR3 is 13 residues long. Germline CDR1 and CDR2: SGHDN and FVKESK. Here the CDR3 reads CASSRATGYEQYF. CDR3 nucleotide sequence: TGTGCCAGCAGCCGAGCGACAGGATACGAGCAGTACTTC.

This clone was observed once. This chain connects TRBV29-1 to TRBJ1-3; D gene unclear. V dropped 5 bases and J dropped 1 base, with 12 bases sitting between them. The CDR3 totals 14 residues. Germline CDR1 and CDR2: SQVTM and ANQGSEA. CDR3 DNA: TGCAGCGTTAAGGCCGGATCATCTGGAAACACCATATATTTT. It translates to CSVKAGSSGNTIYF.

This clone appeared once. This chain uses TRBV6-6 with TRBJ2-7; a possible D gene is TRBD1 (6 bases). CDR1 MNHNY and CDR2 SVGAGI come from the germline V gene (reference sequence). V was shortened by 11 bases and J by 3 bases, with 17 bases between the two germline ends. The CDR3 extends over 13 amino acids. The CDR3 sequence: CACNGGNIYEQYF. The CDR3 DNA is TGTGCCTGCAATGGGGGCAATATCTACGAGCAGTACTTC.

V usage is TRBV7-9 and J usage is TRBJ1-1; 9 nucleotides match TRBD1. Germline V gives CDR1 SEHNR, CDR2 FQNEAQ (reference sequence). CDR3 length: 15 residues. V lost 5 bases and J lost 0; bases outside the gene matches: 4. The CDR3 nucleotides are TGTGCCAGCAGCCCACAGGGGGCGGTGAACACTGAAGCTTTCTTT. It encodes CASSPQGAVNTEAFF.

V usage is TRBV6-6 and J usage is TRBJ1-3; 8 nucleotides match TRBD1. This CDR3 contains 15 residues. Trimming cost V 6 bases and J 3 bases; bases outside gene matches: 7. Germline V gene sequence: CDR1 MNHNY, CDR2 SVGAGI (reference sequence). CDR3 in DNA: TGTGCCAGCAGAATGGGACAGGCGGGTGGAAACACCATATATTTT. This gives the protein CASRMGQAGGNTIYF.

This chain uses TRBV5-8 with TRBJ2-7; 9 bases are a match to TRBD2. CDR3 size: 15 residues. Per germline, CDR1 SGHTS and CDR2 YDEGEE. Trimming at V came to 1 base and at J to 3 bases, leaving 5 bases not matched to a gene. CDR3 sequence: CASSLSLAGIYEQYF. The DNA for the CDR3 is TGTGCCAGCAGCTTGTCACTAGCGGGTATCTACGAGCAGTACTTC.

This clone was found once. The J gene is TRBJ2-1, the V gene TRBV10-3; D not resolved. Germline lookup yields CDR1 ENHRY and CDR2 SYGVKD. Trimming shortened V by 6 bases and J by 5 bases, and 5 bases separated the two germline ends. The length of the CDR3 is 11 residues. The CDR3, as DNA: TGTGCCATCAGCCGGGACAATGAGCAGTTCTTC. This encodes CAISRDNEQFF.

The chain employs TRBV19 and TRBJ2-2, with 7 bases aligning to TRBD1. Looked up from germline, CDR1 is LNHDA and CDR2 is SQIVND (reference sequence). Trimming at V came to 8 bases and at J to 1 base, leaving 4 bases not matched to a gene. This CDR3 spans 14 amino acids. CDR3 residues: CASYRTGNTGELFF. For the CDR3, the DNA is TGTGCCAGTTACAGGACAGGGAACACCGGGGAGCTGTTTTTT. The variable domain in full, completed from reference TRBV19 and TRBJ2-2, reads DGGITQSPKYLFRKEGQNVTLSCEQNLNHDAMYWYRQDPGQGLRLIYYSQIVNDFQKGDIAEGYSVSREKKESFPLTVTSAQKNPTAFYLCASYRTGNTGELFFGEGSRLTVL.

This clone has just one count. V usage is TRBV11-3 and J usage is TRBJ2-5, with TRBD2 matching over 8 bases. The junction had 6 bases not matched to a gene; V was cut back by 0 bases and J by 0 bases. There are 17 residues in the CDR3. Germline V gene lookup returns CDR1 SGHNT and CDR2 YENEEA. The CDR3 spells CASSLEAQRENQETQYF. The CDR3 coding sequence is TGTGCCAGCAGCTTAGAGGCTCAGCGGGAGAACCAAGAGACCCAGTACTTC.

This clone was observed once. The rearrangement joins TRBV7-2 to TRBJ1-6, with 10 bases aligning to TRBD1. Germline V CDR1 and CDR2: SGHTA, FQGNSA. The CDR3 covers 15 residues. V trimming: 3 bases; J trimming: 7 bases; junction bases outside the gene matches: 3. The DNA for the CDR3 is TGTGCCAGCAGCTTGGGACAGGGGCGGAATTCACCCCTCCACTTT. This sequence encodes CASSLGQGRNSPLHF.

The gene calls are TRBV7-2 and TRBJ2-1, with D hard to call. V lost 4 bases and J lost 4, with 8 bases in between. The CDR3 length is 13 residues. In germline, CDR1 is SGHTA, CDR2 FQGNSA. This chain's CDR3 is CASSWQPYNEQFF. The CDR3 DNA reads as TGTGCCAGCAGCTGGCAGCCATACAATGAGCAGTTCTTC.

The chain couples TRBV4-1 to TRBJ2-3; 11 positions match TRBD1. This CDR3 contains 14 residues. V shed 3 bases and J 8 bases; nucleotides not matched to a gene: 4. CDR1 and CDR2 from the germline V gene are MGHRA and YSYEKL. CDR3 nucleotide sequence: TGCGCCAGCAGCCAGGACAGGGGGCGTGTTACGCAGTATTTT. Its protein is CASSQDRGRVTQYF.

The V and J genes are TRBV13 and TRBJ2-5; weak D call: TRBD1 (5 bases). Trimming shortened V by 5 bases and J by 2 bases, and 15 bases separated the two germline ends. Germline CDR1 and CDR2: PRHDT and FYEKMQ (reference sequence). This CDR3 has 15 residues. The CDR3 sequence is CASSPGAERQETQYF. In DNA form, the CDR3 reads TGTGCCAGCAGCCCTGGGGCAGAAAGGCAAGAGACCCAGTACTTC.

This chain connects TRBV18 to TRBJ2-1, with D unclear. V was pared by 0 bases and J by 8 bases, with 8 bases between. The germline V gene has CDR1 KGHSH and CDR2 LQKENI. The CDR3 loop spans 13 amino acids. The CDR3 reads CASSPPSVYEQFF. The CDR3 nucleotides read TGTGCCAGCTCACCACCGTCGGTTTATGAGCAGTTCTTC.

V gene TRBV7-6 combines with J gene TRBJ1-3, with D unresolved. The germline gives CDR1 SGHVS, CDR2 FNYEAQ. The ends were cut back, 0 bases at V and 2 bases at J, with 8 bases in the middle. CDR3 length equals 15 residues. The CDR3 DNA reads as TGTGCCAGCAGCTTAGCGGGAAACCCTGGAAACACCATATATTTT. Its translation is CASSLAGNPGNTIYF.

The genes are TRBV28 and TRBJ2-5; no firm D call. The CDR3 loop spans 13 amino acids. The germline V gene encodes CDR1 MDHEN and CDR2 SYDVKM. Trimming removed 3 bases from V and 0 bases from J, with 5 bases in between. DNA for the CDR3: TGTGCCAGCAGTTTCGGATACCAAGAGACCCAGTACTTC. This translates into CASSFGYQETQYF.